This entry lists 3 T cell receptor beta chains sequenced from one sample in a study of STAT5B mutations in CD4+ large granular lymphocyte leukemia. Sequencing was performed with immunoSEQ multiplex PCR; in TCRdb, only in-frame clones are kept and a portion is missing. Of fewer than 25,000 clones listed, about 81% are singletons. The sample comprised CD4+ T cells from blood buffy coats. The receptors here all came from a human donor in good health.

This clone came up a few times. The chain recombines TRBV4-1 with TRBJ1-1, with no clear D. The CDR3 length is 12 residues. V was trimmed by 1 base and J by 7 bases, leaving 7 bases between them. Per the germline V gene, CDR1 is MGHRA and CDR2 is YSYEKL. As DNA, the CDR3 is TGCGCCAGCAGCCAAGGGAACGGTGAAGCTTTCTTT. This codes for CASSQGNGEAFF.

This rearrangement joins TRBV14 to TRBJ1-2; 8 positions agree with TRBD1. CDR3 length equals 18 residues. From germline, CDR1 is SGHDN and CDR2 FVKESK. J gave up 4 bases and V 4 bases, and 17 bases lay outside the gene matches. The CDR3 spells CASSPPDREGTLGYGYTF. CDR3 bases: TGTGCCAGCAGCCCTCCGGACAGGGAGGGGACCCTAGGCTATGGCTACACCTTC. Complete variable domain (other parts from reference TRBV14 and TRBJ1-2): EAGVTQFPSHSVIEKGQTVTLRCDPISGHDNLYWYRRVMGKEIKFLLHFVKESKQDESGMPNNRFLAERTGGTYSTLKVQPAELEDSGVYFCASSPPDREGTLGYGYTFGSGTRLTVV.

This CDR3 is CASSAEFRNTGELFF. The DNA for the CDR3 is TGTGCCAGCAGTGCCGAATTTCGGAACACCGGGGAGCTGTTTTTT. The chain links TRBV2 to TRBJ2-2, with unresolved D. Germline V lookup: CDR1 SNHLY, CDR2 FYNNEI. The CDR3 runs 15 residues. Trimming took off 4 bases at V and 1 base at J, with 10 bases between the two ends. The complete variable domain, with remaining parts taken from reference TRBV2 and TRBJ2-2, reads EPEVTQTPSHQVTQMGQEVILRCVPISNHLYFYWYRQILGQKVEFLVSFYNNEISEKSEIFDDQFSVERPDGSNFTLKIRSTKLEDSAMYFCASSAEFRNTGELFFGEGSRLTVL.